This entry features one T cell receptor (beta chain) sequence. Antigen unknown. At survey level, the immunoSEQ assay was run in its v3.0 version. Generated by immunoSEQ multiplex PCR, the TCRdb table keeps only in-frame clones and is missing some. Of around 30,000 clones listed, almost 95% are singletons. The data were taken from a study of long-term antiretroviral therapy in people with HIV. Study-wide results and limits: Unavailable data included ART adherence, viral resistance and therapy changes (switches in treatment). Possibly under older ART regimens, blood was drawn between about 2004 and 2017.

Every one of the donors gave at least one pre-ART PBMC sample and at least two post-ART PBMC samples. This CDR3 has 12 residues. CDR1 and CDR2 (germline): SGHDN, FVKESK. The ends were cut back, 1 base at V and 4 bases at J, with 5 bases in the middle. This sequence joins TRBV14 and TRBJ2-7; D call uncertain. The source material was unsorted PBMCs, sampled more than 7.3 years after starting antiretroviral therapy. The receptor's source is a man over 45 with HIV. The CDR3 DNA reads TGTGCCAGCAGCCAAGCCTATTACGAGCAGTACTTC. Amino acids: CASSQAYYEQYF.